The 32 T cell receptor beta chains below come from one sample, sequenced in a study of identical twins. MiXCR, applied by TCRdb to the 5' RACE reads, yields one record per CDR3 protein. The data contain under 1 million distinct CDR3 sequences, roughly an eighth of them singletons. This sample was shared with a second study, whose subject was yellow fever vaccine responses in identical twins.

The source material was PBMCs. Receptors originate from a woman younger than 30 in good health.

This clonotype was picked up a small number of times. The CDR3 DNA follows: TGCGCCAGCAGGGGGGGTGCGGGAAGCCCATACAATGAGCAGTTCTTC. Translation gives CASRGGAGSPYNEQFF. The V gene is TRBV5-1, the J gene TRBJ2-1; D perhaps matches TRBD2 (6 bases). This CDR3 has 16 amino acids. Deletions cut 5 bases from V and 4 bases from J, with 19 bases between. CDR1 is SGHRS and CDR2 is YFSETQ in the germline V gene.

V usage is TRBV18 and J usage is TRBJ2-2, with D unclear. V was shortened by 6 bases and J by 4 bases, with 12 bases between the two germline ends. Germline V gene sequence: CDR1 KGHSH, CDR2 LQKENI. The CDR3 consists of 14 residues. The CDR3 DNA sequence: TGTGCCAGCTCCCTCCCGACCCGCACCGGGGAGCTGTTTTTT. Amino acids: CASSLPTRTGELFF.

This clonotype was detected only a few times. This chain links TRBV6-5 with TRBJ1-1; D gene uncertain. The V gene's germline CDR1 is MNHEY and CDR2 SVGAGI. The CDR3 is 16 amino acids. Trimming removed 2 bases from V and 5 bases from J, with 18 bases in between. The CDR3 is CASSYLNSAGGTEAFF. The CDR3 DNA sequence: TGTGCCAGCAGTTACCTAAACAGCGCCGGTGGAACTGAAGCTTTCTTT.

This clonotype was recorded at least ten times. The V call is TRBV4-2, the J call TRBJ2-5, with D unclear. This CDR3 contains 14 residues. Between the trimmed V and J ends, which lost 0 bases and 0 bases, there was a span of 5 bases. Germline V gene lookup returns CDR1 LGHNA and CDR2 YNFKEQ. The CDR3 region has the DNA TGTGCCAGCAGCCAAGAAAAGTACCAAGAGACCCAGTACTTC. Residues: CASSQEKYQETQYF.

The chain links TRBV2 to TRBJ2-3; D gene uncertain. Trimming removed 6 bases from V and 0 bases from J, with 7 bases in between. Per the germline V gene, CDR1 is SNHLY and CDR2 is FYNNEI. This CDR3 is 13 amino acids long. CDR3 protein: CASSSFSTDTQYF. The CDR3 coding sequence is TGTGCCAGCAGCTCCTTTAGCACAGATACGCAGTATTTT.

The V and J genes are TRBV28 and TRBJ2-3; 8 bases fit TRBD2. Germline V CDR1 and CDR2: MDHEN, SYDVKM. V lost 2 bases, J lost 2 bases, and 15 bases stayed unmatched. This CDR3 has 19 residues. The CDR3 coding sequence is TGTGCCAGCAGTTTAGCCCCCTCCGGGACTAGGGAGCCCACAGATACGCAGTATTTT. Residues: CASSLAPSGTREPTDTQYF.

This rearrangement joins TRBV7-9 to TRBJ1-3; 8 positions match TRBD1. Germline lookup yields CDR1 SEHNR and CDR2 FQNEAQ (reference sequence). V trimming: 5 bases; J trimming: 2 bases; junction bases outside the gene matches: 5. The CDR3 extends over 15 amino acids. This CDR3 is CASSGRTGPGNTIYF. The CDR3 DNA is TGTGCCAGCAGCGGCAGGACAGGGCCTGGAAACACCATATATTTT.

This clonotype showed up just a few times. The chain uses TRBV5-1 and TRBJ2-5, with D perhaps TRBD1 or TRBD2 (5 bases each). Germline lookup yields CDR1 SGHRS and CDR2 YFSETQ. This CDR3 spans 14 amino acids. The V gene lost 2 bases and the J gene lost 1 base, with 9 bases spanning the gap. CDR3 loop: CASSFGAVQETQYF. The DNA of the CDR3 is TGCGCCAGCAGCTTCGGGGCAGTCCAAGAGACCCAGTACTTC.

This clonotype has a count of ten or more. V is TRBV5-5 and J is TRBJ2-1, with 8 bases that match TRBD2. This CDR3 region has 15 residues. With 0 bases clipped from V and 6 bases from J, the junction kept 5 bases outside the gene matches. Germline V gene data show CDR1 as SGHKS and CDR2 as YYEKEE (reference sequence). CDR3: CASSLEGLAGNEQFF. The CDR3, as DNA: TGTGCCAGCAGCTTGGAAGGACTAGCTGGCAATGAGCAGTTCTTC.

This clonotype was found many times. The chain uses TRBV13 and TRBJ1-1; no definite D call. Germline V gives CDR1 PRHDT, CDR2 FYEKMQ (reference sequence). V was trimmed by 5 bases and J by 4 bases, leaving 14 bases between them. CDR3 length equals 14 residues. In nucleotides, the CDR3 is TGTGCCAGCAGCCCCCCTGGACTGATCACTGAAGCTTTCTTT. This translates into CASSPPGLITEAFF.

This clonotype has ten or more counts. The chain joins TRBV20-1 to TRBJ1-1; D is unresolved. V lost 0 bases to trimming and J lost 4 bases, with 15 bases between them. The germline gives CDR1 DFQATT, CDR2 SNEGSKA (reference sequence). The CDR3 has 15 residues. In DNA, the CDR3 is TGCAGTGCTAGAGATCGGTACAATGAGGGCACTGAAGCTTTCTTT. This encodes CSARDRYNEGTEAFF.

This clonotype has at least ten counts. The V call is TRBV29-1, the J call TRBJ2-5, with 9 bases matching TRBD1. This CDR3 contains 15 residues. J was trimmed by 2 bases and V by 5 bases; bases with no gene match: 9. From germline, CDR1 is SQVTM and CDR2 ANQGSEA. In DNA form, the CDR3 reads TGCAGCGTTAAAGGACAGGGGAATGGACAAGAGACCCAGTACTTC. Amino acid sequence: CSVKGQGNGQETQYF. Supplemented by reference TRBV29-1 and TRBJ2-5, the full variable domain reads SAVISQKPSRDICQRGTSLTIQCQVDSQVTMMFWYRQQPGQSLTLIATANQGSEATYESGFVIDKFPISRPNLTFSTLTVSNMSPEDSSIYLCSVKGQGNGQETQYFGPGTRLLVL.

This chain uses TRBV5-6 with TRBJ2-7; D unresolved. Per the germline V gene, CDR1 is SGHDT and CDR2 is YYEEEE. Deletions cut 0 bases from V and 6 bases from J, with 10 bases between. The CDR3 is 13 residues long. CDR3 sequence: CASSLANSPEQYF. CDR3 sequence (DNA): TGTGCCAGCAGCTTGGCCAATAGTCCCGAGCAGTACTTC. Variable domain in full (rest from reference TRBV5-6 and TRBJ2-7): DAGVTQSPTHLIKTRGQQVTLRCSPKSGHDTVSWYQQALGQGPQFIFQYYEEEERQRGNFPDRFSGHQFPNYSSELNVNALLLGDSALYLCASSLANSPEQYFGPGTRLTVT.

V and J are TRBV2 and TRBJ2-7, with 10 bases lining up with TRBD2. Germline V CDR1 and CDR2: SNHLY, FYNNEI. V dropped 7 bases and J dropped 2; count of bases not matched to a gene: 8. The CDR3 length is 15 residues. CDR3: CASKTTSGMTYEQYF. For the CDR3, the DNA is TGTGCCAGCAAAACAACTAGCGGGATGACCTACGAGCAGTACTTC. Filled out from reference TRBV2 and TRBJ2-7, the complete variable domain reads EPEVTQTPSHQVTQMGQEVILRCVPISNHLYFYWYRQILGQKVEFLVSFYNNEISEKSEIFDDQFSVERPDGSNFTLKIRSTKLEDSAMYFCASKTTSGMTYEQYFGPGTRLTVT.

The chain has TRBV20-1 and TRBJ2-2, with TRBD1 as a possible D gene (6 bases). Deletions cut 3 bases from V and 4 bases from J, with 15 bases between. There are 15 residues in the CDR3. Germline assignment: CDR1 DFQATT and CDR2 SNEGSKA (reference sequence). CDR3 loop: CSASRGTGSTGELFF. In DNA, the CDR3 is TGCAGTGCTAGTCGGGGAACAGGGTCCACCGGGGAGCTGTTTTTT.

The chain employs TRBV12-3 or TRBV12-4 and TRBJ2-7; D perhaps matches TRBD1 (6 bases). V gave up 6 bases and J gave up 0 bases, with 12 bases separating them. This CDR3 contains 14 residues. DNA of the CDR3: TGTGCCAGCAGCAAAACAGGGAGCTCCTACGAGCAGTACGTC. It codes for CASSKTGSSYEQYV.

This clonotype was seen only a few times. V gene TRBV6-1 combines with J gene TRBJ2-1, with unresolved D. Germline V gives CDR1 MNHNS, CDR2 SASEGT. The CDR3 loop spans 14 amino acids. V shed 3 bases and J shed 6 bases, with 12 bases lying between them. The CDR3: CASSDRWASNEQFF. The DNA of the CDR3 is TGTGCCAGCAGTGATCGCTGGGCGTCCAATGAGCAGTTCTTC.

This clonotype was seen only a few times. This sequence joins TRBV6-1 and TRBJ1-5; 8 nucleotides match TRBD1. CDR1 and CDR2 (germline): MNHNS, SASEGT. V lost 4 bases and J lost 1; bases outside the gene matches: 9. The CDR3 is 17 amino acids. CDR3 loop: CASSASRGLTSNQPQHF. The CDR3, as DNA: TGTGCCAGCAGTGCCTCCAGGGGGCTGACGAGCAATCAGCCCCAGCATTTT.

The rearrangement joins TRBV5-1 to TRBJ2-7, with D perhaps matching TRBD2 (6 bases). The CDR3 is 14 residues long. CDR1 and CDR2 (germline): SGHRS, YFSETQ. The V and J ends lost 4 bases and 4 bases respectively, with 15 bases between them. The CDR3 spells CASSPEGFEYEQYV. The CDR3 DNA follows: TGCGCCAGCAGCCCGGAGGGGTTCGAATACGAGCAGTACGTC.

There are many counts of this clonotype. The J gene is TRBJ2-1, the V gene TRBV11-1, with 7 bases identical to TRBD1. The CDR3 consists of 15 residues. CDR1 and CDR2 from the germline V gene are SGHAT and FQDESV (reference sequence). Trimming removed 5 bases from V and 1 base from J; junction bases left unmatched: 5. The CDR3 protein is CASSEQQGSYNEQFF. The CDR3 coding sequence is TGTGCCAGCAGCGAACAACAGGGGTCCTACAATGAGCAGTTCTTC.

This clonotype was detected only a few times. V usage is TRBV15 and J usage is TRBJ2-7; D tentatively reads TRBD1 or TRBD2 (5 bases each). The V end was cut by 1 base, the J end by 1 base, with 8 bases between. This CDR3 spans 14 amino acids. The germline gives CDR1 LNHNV, CDR2 YYDKDF (reference sequence). Here the CDR3 reads CATSRAGASYEQYF. The CDR3 DNA reads TGTGCCACCAGCAGAGCCGGGGCTTCCTACGAGCAGTACTTC.

Many counts were recorded for this clonotype. This chain uses TRBV10-3 with TRBJ2-5; 7 bases are shared with TRBD1. In germline, CDR1 is ENHRY, CDR2 SYGVKD. With 6 bases clipped from V and 5 bases from J, the junction kept 6 bases outside the gene matches. The CDR3 runs 13 residues. The CDR3 DNA reads as TGTGCCATCAGAGGACAGGAGGTGGAGACCCAGTACTTC. This gives the protein CAIRGQEVETQYF.

This clonotype occurred a few times. This chain links TRBV25-1 with TRBJ2-1; TRBD2 agrees at 8 bases. This CDR3 comprises 18 residues. The trim removed 5 bases at V and 6 bases at J, leaving 18 bases unmatched. CDR1 and CDR2 from the germline V gene are MGHDK and SYGVNS. CDR3 DNA sequence: TGTGCCAGCAGTCCCTCCTTTTCCGGGACTAGTTCCCGCAATGAGCAGTTCTTC. As protein: CASSPSFSGTSSRNEQFF.

This clonotype has more than one count but fewer than ten. The rearrangement links TRBV7-7 to TRBJ2-7; the D gene could be TRBD1 or TRBD2 (5 bases each). Trimming took 3 bases from V and 2 from J, leaving 17 bases between them. CDR3 length: 16 amino acids. Per germline, CDR1 SSHAT and CDR2 FNYEAQ (reference sequence). The DNA of the CDR3 is TGTGCCAGCAGCTTTAGTCAGAGGGGAAGGCCCTACGAGCAGTACTTC. Protein sequence: CASSFSQRGRPYEQYF.

Ten or more counts support this clonotype. V usage is TRBV29-1 and J usage is TRBJ1-6; TRBD1 matches 8 bases. Germline CDR1 is SQVTM and CDR2 is ANQGSEA. The trim removed 5 bases at V and 7 bases at J, leaving 10 bases unmatched. This CDR3 is 15 amino acids long. Here the CDR3 reads CSVRHATGENSPLHF. The CDR3 coding sequence is TGCAGCGTTAGGCACGCGACAGGGGAGAATTCACCCCTCCACTTT.

The V gene is TRBV27, the J gene TRBJ2-1, with a tentative D call TRBD1 (5 bases). The ends were cut back, 5 bases at V and 5 bases at J, with 10 bases in the middle. The CDR3 consists of 13 residues. In germline, CDR1 is MNHEY, CDR2 SMNVEV (reference sequence). The CDR3 reads CASSPGQHNEQFF. The CDR3 DNA follows: TGTGCCAGCAGTCCCGGACAACACAATGAGCAGTTCTTC.

This clonotype has ten or more counts. The chain has TRBV29-1 and TRBJ2-3, with D perhaps TRBD2 (6 bases). CDR1 is SQVTM, CDR2 ANQGSEA, per germline. V lost 5 bases and J lost 6, with 18 bases in between. The CDR3 spans 14 residues. DNA for the CDR3: TGCAGCGTTCAGCAAGGACTACTCACGGATACGCAGTATTTT. Protein product: CSVQQGLLTDTQYF.

The chain recombines TRBV20-1 with TRBJ2-7; 8 nucleotides agree with TRBD2. Per the germline V gene, CDR1 is DFQATT and CDR2 is SNEGSKA (reference sequence). CDR3 length: 14 residues. The V and J ends lost 1 base and 0 bases, in that order; junction bases with no gene match: 2. The CDR3 DNA is TGCAGTGCTAGAGGCGGACTAGCCTCCTACGAGCAGTACTTC. This encodes CSARGGLASYEQYF.

This clonotype came up many times. A read error may produce the germline difference seen at one junction end. V and J are TRBV7-9 and TRBJ1-1, with D uncertain. Germline V gene data show CDR1 as SEHNR and CDR2 as FQNEAQ (reference sequence). The CDR3 is 14 residues long. The CDR3 bases are TGTGCCAGCAGTTTAGCCGGGTCGAACACTGAAGCTTTCTTT. Its protein product is CASSLAGSNTEAFF.

This clonotype showed up just a few times. This chain links TRBV20-1 with TRBJ1-6; 8 positions match TRBD1. V lost 6 bases, J lost 5 bases, and 6 bases stayed unmatched. This CDR3 spans 14 amino acids. The germline CDR1 and CDR2 sequences are DFQATT and SNEGSKA (reference sequence). CDR3 coding DNA: TGCAGTGCCCCGACAGGGGCAGATAATTCACCCCTCCACTTT. This codes for CSAPTGADNSPLHF.

The table lists this clonotype with a few counts. The chain uses TRBV5-1 and TRBJ2-1; 7 bases match TRBD1. This CDR3 has 14 amino acids. After removal of 4 bases from V and 5 bases from J, the junction contained 6 bases not matched to a gene. CDR1 and CDR2 (germline): SGHRS, YFSETQ. The CDR3 DNA sequence: TGCGCCAGCAGCCCCCGGGACAGCCACAATGAGCAGTTCTTC. It yields the protein CASSPRDSHNEQFF. The entire variable domain, with the rest obtained from reference TRBV5-1 and TRBJ2-1, is as follows: KAGVTQTPRYLIKTRGQQVTLSCSPISGHRSVSWYQQTPGQGLQFLFEYFSETQRNKGNFPGRFSGRQFSNSRSEMNVSTLELGDSALYLCASSPRDSHNEQFFGPGTRLTVL.

This clonotype was observed a few times. The chain couples TRBV11-2 to TRBJ2-7; tentative D call: TRBD1 (5 bases). The V and J ends lost 2 bases and 0 bases respectively, with 11 bases between them. The CDR3 contains 15 residues. CDR1 and CDR2 (germline): SGHAT, FQNNGV. CDR3 in amino acids: CASSLFRVNSYEQYV. The CDR3 nucleotides read TGTGCCAGCAGCTTATTCAGGGTAAACTCCTACGAGCAGTACGTC.